This T cell receptor beta chain was found in a study of T-cell reconstitution after alpha-beta-depleted transplantation in children. This clonotype has just a few counts. The antigen is undetermined. Study-level findings and limits: It was newly produced T cells that mostly accounted for T-cell counts and diversity one year after transplant.

A TCRbeta library incorporating unique molecular identifiers was prepared. Each CDR3 protein gets one entry after TCRdb re-called the PCR reads with MiXCR. The table has 700,000 to 950,000 distinct CDR3 sequences, about 15% seen once. CDR1 MNHEY and CDR2 SMNVEV come from the germline V gene (reference sequence). CDR3 size: 16 residues. V dropped 5 bases and J dropped 4; count of bases not matched to a gene: 13. Specimen: PBMCs, mostly from graft donor cells, collected 360 days after TCRalphabeta/CD19-depleted stem cell transplant. V and J are TRBV27 and TRBJ1-2; 7 bases fit TRBD1. This TCR was recovered from a male patient between 10 and 17 years old who had a stem cell transplant for acute lymphoblastic leukemia, so the T cells may come from the graft donor. As DNA, the CDR3 is TGTGCCAGCAGTCCCCAGGGGGGACCTCCTTTCTATGGCTACACCTTC. It codes for CASSPQGGPPFYGYTF.